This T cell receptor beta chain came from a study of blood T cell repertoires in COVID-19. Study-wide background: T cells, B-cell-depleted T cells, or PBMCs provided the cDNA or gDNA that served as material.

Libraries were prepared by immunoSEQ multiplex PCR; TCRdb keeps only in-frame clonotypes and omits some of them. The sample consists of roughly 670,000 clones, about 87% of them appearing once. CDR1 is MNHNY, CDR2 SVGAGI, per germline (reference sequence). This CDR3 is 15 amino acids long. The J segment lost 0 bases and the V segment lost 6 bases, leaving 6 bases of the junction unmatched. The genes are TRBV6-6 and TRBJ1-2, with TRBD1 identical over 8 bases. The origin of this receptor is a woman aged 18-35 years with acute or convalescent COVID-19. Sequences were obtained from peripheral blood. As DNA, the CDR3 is TGTGCCAGCAGCTTCCTACAGGGGGCTAACTATGGCTACACCTTC. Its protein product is CASSFLQGANYGYTF.